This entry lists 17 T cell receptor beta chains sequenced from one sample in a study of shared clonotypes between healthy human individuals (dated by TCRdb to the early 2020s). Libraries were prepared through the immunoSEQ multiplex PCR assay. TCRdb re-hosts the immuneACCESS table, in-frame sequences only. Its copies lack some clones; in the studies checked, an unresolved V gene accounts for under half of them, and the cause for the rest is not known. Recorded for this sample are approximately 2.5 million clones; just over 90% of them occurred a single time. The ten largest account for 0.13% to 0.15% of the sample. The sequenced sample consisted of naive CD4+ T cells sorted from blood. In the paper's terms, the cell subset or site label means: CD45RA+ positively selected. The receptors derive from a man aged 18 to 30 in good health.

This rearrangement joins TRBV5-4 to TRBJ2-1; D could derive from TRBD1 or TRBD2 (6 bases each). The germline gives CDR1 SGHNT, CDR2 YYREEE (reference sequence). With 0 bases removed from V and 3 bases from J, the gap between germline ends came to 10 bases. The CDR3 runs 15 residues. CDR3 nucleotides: TGTGCCAGCAGCTTGGGGGGGGCTAACTACAATGAGCAGTTCTTC. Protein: CASSLGGANYNEQFF.

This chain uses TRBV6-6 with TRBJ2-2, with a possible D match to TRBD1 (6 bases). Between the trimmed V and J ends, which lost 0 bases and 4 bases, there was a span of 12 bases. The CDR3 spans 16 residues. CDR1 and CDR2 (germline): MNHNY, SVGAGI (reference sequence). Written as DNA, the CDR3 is TGTGCCAGCAGTTACTCCTTTAGACAGGTCACCGGGGAGCTGTTTTTT. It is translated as CASSYSFRQVTGELFF.

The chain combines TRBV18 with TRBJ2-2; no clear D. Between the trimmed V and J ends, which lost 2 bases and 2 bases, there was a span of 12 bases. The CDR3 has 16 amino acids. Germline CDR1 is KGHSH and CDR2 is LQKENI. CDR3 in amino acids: CASSPGRQSNTGELFF. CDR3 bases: TGTGCCAGCTCACCAGGCCGGCAATCAAACACCGGGGAGCTGTTTTTT. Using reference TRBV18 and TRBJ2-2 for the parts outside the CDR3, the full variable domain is NAGVMQNPRHLVRRRGQEARLRCSPMKGHSHVYWYRQLPEEGLKFMVYLQKENIIDESGMPKERFSAEFPKEGPSILRIQQVVRGDSAAYFCASSPGRQSNTGELFFGEGSRLTVL.

The CDR3: CASSLTGLTWDTEAFF. The CDR3 nucleotides read TGTGCCAGCAGCTTAACGGGACTCACATGGGACACTGAAGCTTTCTTT. This chain connects TRBV5-4 to TRBJ1-1; the D gene is possibly TRBD1 (5 bases). The V gene lost 2 bases and the J gene lost 3 bases, with 17 bases spanning the gap. This CDR3 region has 16 residues. Germline V gene data show CDR1 as SGHNT and CDR2 as YYREEE (reference sequence).

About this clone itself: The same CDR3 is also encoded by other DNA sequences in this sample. Written as DNA, the CDR3 is TGTGCCATCAGTGAGTCTGGGCCAGATACGCAGTATTTT. Amino acids: CAISESGPDTQYF. The genes are TRBV10-3 and TRBJ2-3; D gene ambiguous. Trimming removed 0 bases at V and 4 bases at J, with 5 bases between. The CDR3 has 13 amino acids. From germline, CDR1 is ENHRY and CDR2 SYGVKD.

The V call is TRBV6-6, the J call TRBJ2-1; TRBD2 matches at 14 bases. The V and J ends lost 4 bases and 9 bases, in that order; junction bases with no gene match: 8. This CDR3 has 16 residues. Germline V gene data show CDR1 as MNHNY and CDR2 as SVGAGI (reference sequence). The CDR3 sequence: CASSSTGLAGVVEQFF. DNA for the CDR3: TGTGCCAGCAGTTCCACGGGACTAGCGGGAGTTGTTGAGCAGTTCTTC.

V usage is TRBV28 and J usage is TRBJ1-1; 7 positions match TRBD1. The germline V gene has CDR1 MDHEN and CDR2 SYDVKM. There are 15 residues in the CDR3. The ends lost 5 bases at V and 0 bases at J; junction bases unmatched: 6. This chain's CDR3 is CASSIYRGMNTEAFF. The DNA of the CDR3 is TGTGCCAGCAGTATATACAGGGGCATGAACACTGAAGCTTTCTTT.

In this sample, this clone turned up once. The CDR3 DNA is TGTGCCACCGTAGCCATTGGCACTGAAGCTTTCTTT. It specifies CATVAIGTEAFF. The gene calls are TRBV19 and TRBJ1-1; no clear D gene. Trimming took 10 bases from V and 4 from J, leaving 13 bases between them. Germline CDR1 reads LNHDA; CDR2 reads SQIVND (reference sequence). The CDR3 runs 12 residues.

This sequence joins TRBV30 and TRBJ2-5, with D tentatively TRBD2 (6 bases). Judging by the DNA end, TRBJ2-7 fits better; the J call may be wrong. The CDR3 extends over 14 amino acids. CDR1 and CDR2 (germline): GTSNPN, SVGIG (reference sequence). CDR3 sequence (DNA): TGTGCCTGGAGTCCCGGGACTCAGACCTACGAGCAGTACTTC. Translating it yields CAWSPGTQTYEQYF.

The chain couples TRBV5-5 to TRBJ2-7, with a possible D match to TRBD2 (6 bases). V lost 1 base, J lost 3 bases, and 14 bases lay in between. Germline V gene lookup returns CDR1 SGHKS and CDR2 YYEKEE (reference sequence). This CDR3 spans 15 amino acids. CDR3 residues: CASSLLAGRSYEQYF. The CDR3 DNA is TGTGCCAGCAGCTTGTTGGCAGGGAGGAGCTACGAGCAGTACTTC.

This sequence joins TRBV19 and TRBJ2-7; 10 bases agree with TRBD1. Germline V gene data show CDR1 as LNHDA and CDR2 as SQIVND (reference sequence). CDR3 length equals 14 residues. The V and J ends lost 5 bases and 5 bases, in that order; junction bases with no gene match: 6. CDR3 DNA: TGTGCCAGTAGTCAGAGACAGGGGGCAGACGAGCAGTACTTC. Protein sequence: CASSQRQGADEQYF. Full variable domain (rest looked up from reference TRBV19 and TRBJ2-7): DGGITQSPKYLFRKEGQNVTLSCEQNLNHDAMYWYRQDPGQGLRLIYYSQIVNDFQKGDIAEGYSVSREKKESFPLTVTSAQKNPTAFYLCASSQRQGADEQYFGPGTRLTVT.

The CDR3 nucleotides read TGTGCCAGCAGCCGTACAGGGGGGAACCCCTACGAGCAGTACTTC. This codes for CASSRTGGNPYEQYF. The genes are TRBV5-5 and TRBJ2-7; TRBD1 matches at 8 bases. The germline V gene has CDR1 SGHKS and CDR2 YYEKEE (reference sequence). The CDR3 totals 15 residues. The V gene end was trimmed by 4 bases and the J gene end by 2 bases; junction bases not matched to a gene: 8. The variable domain in full, with the rest retrieved from reference TRBV5-5 and TRBJ2-7, is DAGVTQSPTHLIKTRGQQVTLRCSPISGHKSVSWYQQVLGQGPQFIFQYYEKEERGRGNFPDRFSARQFPNYSSELNVNALLLGDSALYLCASSRTGGNPYEQYFGPGTRLTVT.

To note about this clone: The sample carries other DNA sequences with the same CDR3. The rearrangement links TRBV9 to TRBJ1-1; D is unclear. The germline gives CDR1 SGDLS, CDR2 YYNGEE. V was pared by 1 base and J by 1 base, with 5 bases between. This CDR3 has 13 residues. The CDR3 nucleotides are TGTGCCAGCAGCGTAACATCGAACACTGAAGCTTTCTTT. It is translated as CASSVTSNTEAFF. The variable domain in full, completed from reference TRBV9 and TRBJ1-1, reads DSGVTQTPKHLITATGQRVTLRCSPRSGDLSVYWYQQSLDQGLQFLIQYYNGEERAKGNILERFSAQQFPDLHSELNLSSLELGDSALYFCASSVTSNTEAFFGQGTRLTVV.

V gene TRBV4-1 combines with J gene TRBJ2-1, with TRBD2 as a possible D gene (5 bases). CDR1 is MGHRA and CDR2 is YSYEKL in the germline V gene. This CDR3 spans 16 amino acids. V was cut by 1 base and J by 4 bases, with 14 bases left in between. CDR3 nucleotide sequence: TGCGCCAGCAGCCAAGGCGGGTCCCGAAATTACAATGAGCAGTTCTTC. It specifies CASSQGGSRNYNEQFF.

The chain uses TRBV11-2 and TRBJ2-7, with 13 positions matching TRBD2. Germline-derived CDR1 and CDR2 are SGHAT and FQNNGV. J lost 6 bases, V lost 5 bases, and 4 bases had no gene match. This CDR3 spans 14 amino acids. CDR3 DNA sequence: TGTGCCAGCAGCCCTAGACTAGCGGGAGGCGAGCAGTACTTC. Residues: CASSPRLAGGEQYF.

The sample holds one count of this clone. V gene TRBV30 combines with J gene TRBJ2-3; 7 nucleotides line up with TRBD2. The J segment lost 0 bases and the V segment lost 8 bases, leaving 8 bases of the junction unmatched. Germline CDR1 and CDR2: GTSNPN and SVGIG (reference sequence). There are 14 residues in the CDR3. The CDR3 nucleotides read TGTGCCGGGGGGGGATTGGCTAGCACAGATACGCAGTATTTT. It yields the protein CAGGGLASTDTQYF.

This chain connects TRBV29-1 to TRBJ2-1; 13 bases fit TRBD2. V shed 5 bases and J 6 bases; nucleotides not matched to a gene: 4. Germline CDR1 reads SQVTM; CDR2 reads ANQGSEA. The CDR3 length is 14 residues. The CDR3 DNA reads TGCAGCGTTAAGGGACTAGCGGGGTTCAATGAGCAGTTCTTC. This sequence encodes CSVKGLAGFNEQFF.